This T cell receptor (beta chain) was profiled in a study of blood T cells in healthy people across ages. Regarding the study as a whole: Higher diversity, along with more naive CD4+ cells, distinguished long-lived donors from aged donors.

The CDR3 covers 17 residues. The germline gives CDR1 MNHEY, CDR2 SMNVEV (reference sequence). The V end was cut by 1 base, the J end by 0 bases, with 12 bases between. As regards this clonotype: Its antigen is unknown.

A second 7 to 11 cycle PCR used barcoded and J-beta primers. TCRdb reprocessed the 5' RACE reads with MiXCR, giving one entry per CDR3 protein. The sample holds hundreds of thousands of distinct CDR3 sequences; around 21% are singletons and the top ten take 3% to 4%. Input material: blood. The V gene is TRBV27, the J gene TRBJ2-2; D is perhaps TRBD1 or TRBD2 (5 bases each). This clonotype originated in a man between 65 and 85 years old in good health. Here the CDR3 DNA reads TGTGCCAGCAGTTTATTTGCCGGGACCTCGAACACCGGGGAGCTGTTTTTT. It is translated as CASSLFAGTSNTGELFF.